The 16 T cell receptor beta chains presented below share a single source sample, sequenced in a study of OX40 agonist ivuxolimab in advanced cancers. Library generation was performed with the immunoSEQ multiplex PCR assay. TCRdb holds this immuneACCESS table with in-frame rearrangements only. Some clones are missing; in checked studies, unresolved V genes explain under half, and the rest has no known cause. The sample data list 70,000 to 85,000 clones, and around 81% of these were observed just once. The top ten clonotypes cover under 7% of the sample. The sample in question was CD4+ or CD8+ T cells sorted from blood, obtained in a trial of the OX40 agonist ivuxolimab. The receptors stem from an adult with an advanced solid tumor such as melanoma, head and neck, liver or kidney cancer.

By share of the sample, this clone is medium-sized. V is TRBV5-4 and J is TRBJ2-7; 12 bases map to TRBD1. The junction had 14 bases not matched to a gene; V was cut back by 4 bases and J by 3 bases. CDR3 size: 18 residues. Germline values: CDR1 SGHNT, CDR2 YYREEE (reference sequence). The CDR3 protein is CASSPTGSGTGGVYEQYV. The DNA of the CDR3 is TGTGCCAGCAGCCCCACGGGGTCCGGGACAGGGGGCGTCTACGAGCAGTACGTC.

The chain recombines TRBV7-2 with TRBJ2-2; D is ambiguous. The CDR3 has 15 amino acids. Germline CDR1 SGHTA, CDR2 FQGNSA. V lost 2 bases and J 5 bases, leaving 12 bases between the germline ends. For the CDR3, the DNA is TGTGCCAGCAGCTTAAACTCGCCCGGAACCGGGGAGCTGTTTTTT. It is translated as CASSLNSPGTGELFF. Full variable domain (rest looked up from reference TRBV7-2 and TRBJ2-2): GAGVSQSPSNKVTEKGKDVELRCDPISGHTALYWYRQSLGQGLEFLIYFQGNSAPDKSGLPSDRFSAERTGGSVSTLTIQRTQQEDSAVYLCASSLNSPGTGELFFGEGSRLTVL.

The chain combines TRBV28 with TRBJ1-5, with 9 positions matching TRBD1. The CDR3 sequence is 15 residues long. Trimming took 6 bases from V and 6 from J; bases not matched to a gene: 9. Germline lookup yields CDR1 MDHEN and CDR2 SYDVKM. As DNA, the CDR3 is TGTGCCAGCAGAAAACAGGGGGCGTTGACTCAGCCCCAGCATTTT. It codes for CASRKQGALTQPQHF. Full variable domain (rest looked up from reference TRBV28 and TRBJ1-5): DVKVTQSSRYLVKRTGEKVFLECVQDMDHENMFWYRQDPGLGLRLIYFSYDVKMKEKGDIPEGYSVSREKKERFSLILESASTNQTSMYLCASRKQGALTQPQHFGDGTRLSIL.

This chain links TRBV6-4 with TRBJ2-3; 11 nucleotides match TRBD2. The germline V gene has CDR1 MRHNA and CDR2 SNTAGT. Losses at the gene ends were 7 bases for V and 4 bases for J; bases not matched to a gene: 7. This CDR3 is 15 amino acids long. The CDR3: CASTALAGGSDTQYF. Here the CDR3 DNA reads TGTGCCAGCACCGCCCTAGCGGGAGGATCAGATACGCAGTATTTT.

CDR3 residues: CASTEGLNTEAFF. The CDR3, as DNA: TGTGCCAGCACCGAGGGCCTGAACACTGAAGCTTTCTTT. The V and J genes are TRBV21-1 and TRBJ1-1. TRBV21-1 is shown as a pseudogene. CDR3 length: 13 amino acids.

The CDR3 region has the DNA TGTGCCAGCAATACAGGGGGGAGCAATCAGCCCCAGCATTTT. Protein product: CASNTGGSNQPQHF. The chain recombines TRBV2 with TRBJ1-5; TRBD1 aligns across 8 bases. CDR3 size: 14 residues. The J segment lost 1 base and the V segment lost 7 bases, leaving 3 bases of the junction unmatched. Germline V gives CDR1 SNHLY, CDR2 FYNNEI.

This chain links TRBV5-4 with TRBJ1-1; 7 bases are a match to TRBD1. CDR3 length: 15 amino acids. Germline V gives CDR1 SGHNT, CDR2 YYREEE (reference sequence). With 4 bases clipped from V and 3 bases from J, the junction kept 9 bases outside the gene matches. CDR3 residues: CASSPHEQGHTEAFF. CDR3 DNA: TGTGCCAGCAGCCCACATGAACAGGGGCACACTGAAGCTTTCTTT.

The chain links TRBV28 to TRBJ1-2, with 7 bases lining up with TRBD1. The J segment lost 5 bases and the V segment lost 6 bases, leaving 9 bases of the junction unmatched. Germline assignment: CDR1 MDHEN and CDR2 SYDVKM. The CDR3 length is 14 residues. Here the CDR3 reads CASSTMGTVYGYTF. CDR3 sequence (DNA): TGTGCCAGCAGCACTATGGGGACAGTATATGGCTACACCTTC.

The chain recombines TRBV30 with TRBJ2-1, with D perhaps matching TRBD1 (5 bases). This CDR3 is 14 amino acids long. Deletions cut 3 bases from V and 1 base from J, with 10 bases between. Germline lookup yields CDR1 GTSNPN and CDR2 SVGIG (reference sequence). CDR3 bases: TGTGCCTGGAGCCCCCAGGGATCCTACAATGAGCAGTTCTTC. It codes for CAWSPQGSYNEQFF.

The J gene is TRBJ2-2, the V gene TRBV19; maybe TRBD1 (6 bases). V gave up 7 bases and J gave up 3 bases, with 18 bases separating them. The length of the CDR3 is 16 residues. CDR1 and CDR2 (germline): LNHDA, SQIVND (reference sequence). CDR3 DNA: TGTGCCAGTAAGGGGGTAGGGGGAAAGGACACCGGGGAGCTGTTTTTT. Translation gives CASKGVGGKDTGELFF.

This clone was counted only a few times. The chain carries TRBV30 and TRBJ1-2; D uncertain. The CDR3 spans 13 residues. From germline, CDR1 is GTSNPN and CDR2 SVGIG (reference sequence). The V and J ends lost 2 bases and 2 bases respectively, with 9 bases between them. In DNA, the CDR3 is TGTGCCTGGAGTTGGCAGTCAAACTATGGCTACACCTTC. Amino acid sequence: CAWSWQSNYGYTF.

A note on this clone: Since the CDR3 does not end with the conserved phenylalanine or tryptophan, this likely comes from a read error. Because the CDR3's place on the DNA is in doubt, the DNA is left out and the CDR3 is given as listed by TCRdb. The rearrangement joins TRBV11-2 to TRBJ1-6; the D call TRBD1 from the table was never checked on the DNA. The CDR3 spans 8 amino acids, including both terminal residues. Germline V gene sequence: CDR1 SGHAT, CDR2 FQNNGV. CDR3 sequence reads: CAPGRTGS.

The chain links TRBV5-5 to TRBJ1-4, with a tentative D call TRBD1 (6 bases). The CDR3 has 15 residues. V shed 0 bases and J shed 8 bases, with 14 bases lying between them. Germline V lookup: CDR1 SGHKS, CDR2 YYEKEE (reference sequence). The chain's CDR3 is CASSLGAGESEKLFF. DNA for the CDR3: TGTGCCAGCAGCTTGGGTGCAGGGGAAAGCGAAAAACTGTTTTTT.

V gene TRBV6-5 combines with J gene TRBJ1-4, with TRBD1 matching 9 bases. The length of the CDR3 is 15 residues. With 7 bases clipped from V and 5 bases from J, the junction kept 8 bases outside the gene matches. Per germline, CDR1 MNHEY and CDR2 SVGAGI. Written as DNA, the CDR3 is TGTGCCAGCACCCCCCTCGGGACAGGGAATGAAAAACTGTTTTTT. This gives the protein CASTPLGTGNEKLFF.

The chain couples TRBV10-2 to TRBJ2-1, with D uncertain. This CDR3 is 13 amino acids long. Germline V lookup: CDR1 WSHSY, CDR2 SAAADI. The V and J ends lost 3 bases and 0 bases respectively, with 3 bases between them. The DNA of the CDR3 is TGCGCCAGCAGTGAATACTCCTACAATGAGCAGTTCTTC. It translates to CASSEYSYNEQFF.

V gene TRBV30 combines with J gene TRBJ2-7, with D hard to call. CDR1 GTSNPN and CDR2 SVGIG come from the germline V gene (reference sequence). There are 11 residues in the CDR3. The CDR3 is CSQNVVGEQYF. The DNA of the CDR3 is TGTTCTCAAAACGTGGTCGGCGAGCAGTACTTC.